A single sample gave rise to the 14 T cell receptor beta chains below, sequenced in a study of blood T cells in healthy people across ages. Primers used in a second PCR of about 7 to 12 cycles were a sample-barcoded 5' primer and a J-beta primer mix. MiXCR, run by TCRdb on the 5' RACE reads, gives a single entry per CDR3 protein. The sample yields 1.5 million to 2 million distinct CDR3 sequences, roughly 27% seen once. What was sequenced was blood. The receptors here all came from a woman aged 30 to 39 in good health.

This clonotype was seen a few times. The gene calls are TRBV5-1 and TRBJ2-7, with TRBD1 identical over 12 bases. This CDR3 is 15 amino acids long. Germline values: CDR1 SGHRS, CDR2 YFSETQ. Germline trimming cut 4 bases from V and 11 bases from J; bases unmatched to any gene: 13. The CDR3 here is CASSRAGQGAPMEYF. The CDR3 coding sequence is TGCGCCAGCAGCCGGGCGGGACAGGGGGCCCCTATGGAGTACTTC.

The V and J genes are TRBV3-1 and TRBJ2-5, with 7 bases aligning to TRBD2. Germline V gene sequence: CDR1 LGHDT, CDR2 YNNKEL (reference sequence). The CDR3 has 16 residues. V lost 5 bases, J lost 3 bases, and 12 bases stayed unmatched. For the CDR3, the DNA is TGTGCCAGCAGCAATACGGCGGGGGTGAGGGAAGAGACCCAGTACTTC. It codes for CASSNTAGVREETQYF.

This clonotype was recorded at least ten times. The rearrangement uses TRBV5-1 and TRBJ2-7, with TRBD1 identical over 9 bases. The CDR3 length is 16 residues. Trimming removed 1 base from V and 4 bases from J; junction bases left unmatched: 9. From germline, CDR1 is SGHRS and CDR2 YFSETQ. DNA for the CDR3: TGCGCCAGCAGCTTGCAGTCTGGGACAGGGTATTACGAGCAGTACTTC. This sequence encodes CASSLQSGTGYYEQYF. Variable domain in full (rest from reference TRBV5-1 and TRBJ2-7): KAGVTQTPRYLIKTRGQQVTLSCSPISGHRSVSWYQQTPGQGLQFLFEYFSETQRNKGNFPGRFSGRQFSNSRSEMNVSTLELGDSALYLCASSLQSGTGYYEQYFGPGTRLTVT.

This clonotype was seen only a few times. The genes are TRBV30 and TRBJ2-3; D gene uncertain. This CDR3 is 13 amino acids long. Trimming cost V 5 bases and J 3 bases, with 12 bases left between them. Germline V lookup: CDR1 GTSNPN, CDR2 SVGIG (reference sequence). The DNA for the CDR3 is TGTGCCTGGGCACTGGACCTTACAGATACGCAGTATTTT. Amino acid sequence: CAWALDLTDTQYF.

This clonotype was detected only a few times. The chain employs TRBV5-1 and TRBJ2-1; possibly TRBD1 for D (6 bases). This CDR3 has 15 residues. Germline CDR1 reads SGHRS; CDR2 reads YFSETQ. V lost 5 bases, J lost 3 bases, and 15 bases lay in between. The CDR3 DNA follows: TGCGCCAGCAGGACCGGGACACCAAGCTACAATGAGCAGTTCTTC. Translating gives CASRTGTPSYNEQFF.

This clonotype was counted ten times or more. The V and J genes are TRBV7-3 and TRBJ2-6, with D unclear. The CDR3 sequence is 15 residues long. Germline CDR1 is SGHTA and CDR2 is FQGTGA. The ends were cut back, 3 bases at V and 2 bases at J, with 8 bases in the middle. The CDR3 spells CASSFYVAGANVLTF. Written as DNA, the CDR3 is TGTGCCAGCAGCTTTTACGTCGCTGGGGCCAACGTCCTGACTTTC.

This clonotype appeared many times. This chain uses TRBV6-1 with TRBJ2-5; D gene ambiguous. This CDR3 has 13 amino acids. The V and J ends lost 3 bases and 5 bases respectively, with 10 bases between them. Looked up from germline, CDR1 is MNHNS and CDR2 is SASEGT. The CDR3, as DNA: TGTGCCAGCAGTGATAATCTGAGGGAGACCCAGTACTTC. Amino acid sequence: CASSDNLRETQYF.

The chain uses TRBV7-2 and TRBJ2-1; TRBD2 is a possible D gene (5 bases). Germline V gives CDR1 SGHTA, CDR2 FQGNSA. CDR3 length equals 13 residues. Trimming pared 1 base from V and 14 bases from J, leaving 15 bases between. The CDR3: CASSLGVASPEFF. CDR3 DNA: TGTGCCAGCAGCTTAGGGGTAGCGAGCCCTGAGTTCTTC.

V and J are TRBV29-1 and TRBJ1-1; 7 nucleotides agree with TRBD1. The CDR3 consists of 13 residues. CDR1 and CDR2 (germline): SQVTM, ANQGSEA. The ends lost 7 bases at V and 0 bases at J; junction bases unmatched: 5. CDR3 amino acids: CSAAGQLNTEAFF. The CDR3 region has the DNA TGCAGCGCCGCGGGACAGCTGAACACTGAAGCTTTCTTT.

The rearrangement joins TRBV15 to TRBJ2-3; possible D gene TRBD1, 6 bases. Deletions cut 10 bases from V and 6 bases from J, with 23 bases between. The CDR3 covers 15 residues. Germline CDR1 is LNHNV and CDR2 is YYDKDF (reference sequence). CDR3 amino acids: CASHRDKNKGDTQYF. The CDR3 region has the DNA TGTGCCAGCCACCGGGACAAAAACAAGGGGGATACGCAGTATTTT. Looking up the rest from reference TRBV15 and TRBJ2-3 gives the full variable domain: DAMVIQNPRYQVTQFGKPVTLSCSQTLNHNVMYWYQQKSSQAPKLLFHYYDKDFNNEADTPDNFQSRRPNTSFCFLDIRSPGLGDTAMYLCASHRDKNKGDTQYFGPGTRLTVL.

This clonotype was detected ten times or more. The chain is built from TRBV12-3 or TRBV12-4 and TRBJ2-7; TRBD2 agrees at 7 bases. V was pared by 8 bases and J by 3 bases, with 13 bases of the junction left unmatched. The CDR3 loop spans 15 amino acids. CDR3 sequence: CASRRGAGDLYEQYF. CDR3 coding DNA: TGTGCCAGCCGCCGGGGTGCGGGGGATCTCTACGAGCAGTACTTC.

This clonotype was picked up a small number of times. The chain joins TRBV27 to TRBJ2-7, with a possible D match to TRBD1 (7 bases). This CDR3 region has 15 residues. The ends were cut back, 6 bases at V and 1 base at J, with 16 bases in the middle. Germline-derived CDR1 and CDR2 are MNHEY and SMNVEV (reference sequence). The CDR3, as DNA: TGTGCCAGCAGCATTTGGCGGGGACAGTCCTACGAGCAGTACTTC. Its translation is CASSIWRGQSYEQYF.

This clonotype has a handful of counts. The J gene is TRBJ1-6, the V gene TRBV7-9, with D tentatively TRBD1 (5 bases). The CDR3 sequence is 14 residues long. Germline V gene sequence: CDR1 SEHNR, CDR2 FQNEAQ (reference sequence). The V and J ends lost 5 bases and 10 bases respectively, with 15 bases between them. The CDR3 DNA reads as TGTGCCAGCAGCCCGGAGGGGTATCGGTCACCCCTCCACTTT. Translation: CASSPEGYRSPLHF.

Ten or more counts support this clonotype. This CDR3 reads CASTLSGLQETQYF. Written as DNA, the CDR3 is TGTGCCAGCACCCTCTCCGGCCTACAAGAGACCCAGTACTTC. The J gene is TRBJ2-5, the V gene TRBV12-3 or TRBV12-4; D gene uncertain. CDR3 length: 14 amino acids. V was shortened by 7 bases and J by 2 bases, with 14 bases between the two germline ends.